What follows are 30 T cell receptor beta chains derived from one specimen sequenced in a study of response to subunit inactivated influenza vaccine. Using its own MiXCR run on the RT-PCR reads, TCRdb lists one record per CDR3 protein. The sample lists 750,000 to 850,000 distinct CDR3 sequences, less than 20% occurring once. The sequencing here drew on PBMCs from blood, taken 5 days after vaccination. Source of these receptors: a man aged 45-65 years who received an inactivated influenza vaccine.

The chain couples TRBV4-2 to TRBJ2-2, with a tentative D call TRBD2 (6 bases). V was trimmed by 5 bases and J by 1 base, leaving 17 bases between them. CDR1 and CDR2 from the germline V gene are LGHNA and YNFKEQ. This CDR3 has 17 amino acids. CDR3 DNA sequence: TGTGCCAGCAGCTCTCACATAGGAGGGAGGAACACCGGGGAGCTGTTTTTT. Protein product: CASSSHIGGRNTGELFF.

This clonotype was seen repeatedly, ten times or more. This chain links TRBV7-2 with TRBJ2-3; D is tentatively TRBD1 or TRBD2 (5 bases each). Deletions cut 3 bases from V and 3 bases from J, with 10 bases between. The V gene's germline CDR1 is SGHTA and CDR2 FQGNSA. The CDR3 totals 14 residues. Written as DNA, the CDR3 is TGTGCCAGCAGCTTGGGTTGGGGGACAGATACGCAGTATTTT. The encoded protein is CASSLGWGTDTQYF.

The CDR3 sequence: CASSAAGQGTYEQYF. CDR3 nucleotides: TGTGCCAGCAGCGCTGCGGGACAGGGGACCTACGAGCAGTACTTC. The chain uses TRBV21-1 and TRBJ2-7; the table's D call TRBD1 went unverified against the DNA. TRBV21-1 is described as a pseudogene. This CDR3 region has 15 residues.

This chain links TRBV7-2 with TRBJ2-2; D remains unclear. V dropped 6 bases and J dropped 6 bases, with 8 bases sitting between them. This CDR3 has 12 amino acids. Germline-derived CDR1 and CDR2 are SGHTA and FQGNSA. The CDR3 here is CASRFGPGELFF. The DNA of the CDR3 is TGTGCCAGCAGATTTGGACCCGGGGAGCTGTTTTTT.

The rearrangement joins TRBV5-1 to TRBJ1-2; perhaps TRBD1 as D (6 bases). The V and J ends lost 1 base and 8 bases respectively, with 9 bases between them. Per germline, CDR1 SGHRS and CDR2 YFSETQ. This CDR3 has 12 amino acids. The CDR3 region is CASSLLQGGYTF. In DNA form, the CDR3 reads TGCGCCAGCAGCTTGTTACAGGGAGGCTACACCTTC.

The gene calls are TRBV20-1 and TRBJ1-5, with D tentatively TRBD1 (6 bases). The CDR3 has 16 residues. V gave up 1 base and J gave up 0 bases, with 13 bases separating them. Germline V gene data show CDR1 as DFQATT and CDR2 as SNEGSKA (reference sequence). The chain's CDR3 is CSARVGRDISNQPQHF. Written as DNA, the CDR3 is TGCAGTGCTAGAGTGGGACGGGACATTAGCAATCAGCCCCAGCATTTT.

CDR3 amino acids: CASRTDVAEGYSGANVLTF. In DNA, the CDR3 is TGTGCCAGCCGTACCGACGTTGCAGAGGGATACTCTGGGGCCAACGTCCTGACTTTC. V and J are TRBV6-2 or TRBV6-3 and TRBJ2-6; D might be TRBD2 (5 bases). Trimming shortened V by 8 bases and J by 0 bases, and 23 bases separated the two germline ends. The CDR3 length is 19 residues. Germline loops: CDR1 MNHEY, CDR2 SVGEGT.

On this clonotype: This may be a read error: a much more frequent sequence differs by one nucleotide. This chain links TRBV7-3 with TRBJ1-6; the D is unclear. CDR3 length: 13 residues. From germline, CDR1 is SGHTA and CDR2 FQGTGA. The CDR3 spells CASSLGYNSPPHF. In DNA form, the CDR3 reads TGTGCCAGCAGCTTGGGTTACAATTCACCCCCCCACTTT.

This clonotype was recorded many times. V usage is TRBV12-3 or TRBV12-4 and J usage is TRBJ1-5; maybe TRBD1 (6 bases). V lost 4 bases and J 1 base, leaving 11 bases between the germline ends. The CDR3 consists of 15 residues. The CDR3 sequence: CASSYDRRSNQPQHF. The CDR3 nucleotides read TGTGCCAGCAGTTACGACAGGCGAAGCAATCAGCCCCAGCATTTT.

This clonotype was counted a few times. The chain links TRBV7-3 to TRBJ2-5; D is possibly TRBD2 (6 bases). Trimming took 4 bases from V and 4 from J, leaving 10 bases between them. The CDR3 covers 13 residues. Germline CDR1 SGHTA, CDR2 FQGTGA. CDR3 region: CASSWRVGETQYF. CDR3 coding DNA: TGTGCCAGCAGCTGGAGGGTTGGAGAGACCCAGTACTTC.

There are many counts of this clonotype. V gene TRBV5-5 combines with J gene TRBJ2-1; a possible D gene is TRBD2 (6 bases). The CDR3 is 13 amino acids. Germline lookup yields CDR1 SGHKS and CDR2 YYEKEE (reference sequence). The V end lost 0 bases, the J end lost 6 bases, and 7 bases lay between the germline ends. For the CDR3, the DNA is TGTGCCAGCAGCTTGGCCGGGAGCAATGAGCAGTTCTTC. This translates into CASSLAGSNEQFF.

The gene calls are TRBV7-6 and TRBJ2-5, with 11 bases that match TRBD2. The CDR3 contains 16 residues. Germline V gene lookup returns CDR1 SGHVS and CDR2 FNYEAQ. V gave up 5 bases and J gave up 4 bases; unmatched junction bases: 9. CDR3 region: CASSVYSGGAGETQYF. The CDR3 DNA reads TGTGCCAGCAGCGTCTATAGCGGGGGGGCCGGAGAGACCCAGTACTTC.

The chain employs TRBV20-1 and TRBJ2-7; D gene uncertain. V was pared by 3 bases and J by 5 bases, with 8 bases between. Germline lookup yields CDR1 DFQATT and CDR2 SNEGSKA (reference sequence). The CDR3 length is 11 residues. The CDR3 nucleotides read TGCAGTGCTAGTAAAGGGAACGAGCAGTACTTC. It is translated as CSASKGNEQYF.

The chain uses TRBV7-9 and TRBJ1-4; no clear D gene. The V end was cut by 5 bases, the J end by 0 bases, with 10 bases between. The CDR3 totals 15 residues. The germline gives CDR1 SEHNR, CDR2 FQNEAQ (reference sequence). Here the CDR3 DNA reads TGTGCCAGCAGCAGAGACCTGGCAACTAATGAAAAACTGTTTTTT. Its protein product is CASSRDLATNEKLFF.

V is TRBV5-1 and J is TRBJ1-6; 8 bases are shared with TRBD1. In germline, CDR1 is SGHRS, CDR2 YFSETQ. Germline trimming cut 4 bases from V and 2 bases from J; bases unmatched to any gene: 8. This CDR3 region has 17 residues. The CDR3 sequence: CASSTTGQGPYNSPLHF. CDR3 nucleotides: TGCGCCAGCAGCACGACCGGACAGGGACCCTATAATTCACCCCTCCACTTT.

This chain links TRBV7-6 with TRBJ2-7; 7 bases are a match to TRBD1. The trim removed 5 bases at V and 0 bases at J, leaving 7 bases unmatched. The length of the CDR3 is 15 residues. The germline V gene encodes CDR1 SGHVS and CDR2 FNYEAQ. In DNA, the CDR3 is TGTGCCAGCAGCAACGGAAGGGGGCCCTCCTACGAGCAGTACTTC. It specifies CASSNGRGPSYEQYF.

This chain connects TRBV15 to TRBJ1-1; TRBD1 is a possible D gene (5 bases). This CDR3 comprises 13 residues. CDR1 and CDR2 (germline): LNHNV, YYDKDF (reference sequence). V lost 3 bases and J 10 bases, leaving 15 bases between the germline ends. CDR3 coding DNA: TGTGCCACCAGCAGGGGATCTGGGGACGGAGCTTTCTTT. It encodes CATSRGSGDGAFF.

The chain carries TRBV7-6 and TRBJ2-5, with D maybe TRBD1 (5 bases). The V gene's germline CDR1 is SGHVS and CDR2 FNYEAQ. CDR3 length equals 14 residues. V gave up 5 bases and J gave up 1 base, with 11 bases separating them. The CDR3 here is CASSPGPIQETQYF. CDR3 in DNA: TGTGCCAGCAGCCCAGGGCCTATCCAAGAGACCCAGTACTTC.

This clonotype was recorded a few times. V is TRBV12-3 or TRBV12-4 and J is TRBJ1-2, with 8 bases identical to TRBD1. The CDR3 totals 14 residues. The V and J ends lost 7 bases and 7 bases, in that order; junction bases with no gene match: 11. The CDR3 DNA reads as TGTGCCAGCACCAAAGACAGGGGTTTATTTGGCTACACCTTC. Translating gives CASTKDRGLFGYTF.

This clonotype came up a few times. The chain has TRBV10-1 and TRBJ2-3; D perhaps matches TRBD1 (6 bases). This CDR3 is built from 15 residues. Trimming removed 0 bases from V and 6 bases from J, with 13 bases in between. Per the germline V gene, CDR1 is WNHNN and CDR2 is SYGVQD (reference sequence). This chain's CDR3 is CASSESEQGTDTQYF. DNA for the CDR3: TGCGCCAGCAGTGAGTCGGAACAGGGAACGGATACGCAGTATTTT.

The chain combines TRBV20-1 with TRBJ2-6; 8 positions match TRBD1. The germline gives CDR1 DFQATT, CDR2 SNEGSKA (reference sequence). V dropped 6 bases and J dropped 6; count of bases not matched to a gene: 7. The CDR3 is 14 amino acids. The CDR3 protein is CSATGGTMANVLTF. CDR3 nucleotides: TGCAGTGCCACAGGGGGGACAATGGCCAACGTCCTGACTTTC.

V is TRBV20-1 and J is TRBJ1-5; D unresolved. The CDR3 runs 14 residues. Deletions cut 1 base from V and 4 bases from J, with 11 bases between. Germline V gene sequence: CDR1 DFQATT, CDR2 SNEGSKA (reference sequence). In DNA form, the CDR3 reads TGCAGTGCTAGAGCGCCCACTACGAATCAGCCCCAGCATTTT. Its translation: CSARAPTTNQPQHF.

This clonotype has more than one count but fewer than ten. V and J are TRBV12-3 or TRBV12-4 and TRBJ2-1, with 8 bases matching TRBD2. Germline trimming cut 3 bases from V and 4 bases from J; bases unmatched to any gene: 5. CDR3 size: 15 residues. Here the CDR3 DNA reads TGTGCCAGCAGTTTTTCCGGGAGGGGGTACAATGAGCAGTTCTTC. It is translated as CASSFSGRGYNEQFF.

The chain joins TRBV5-1 to TRBJ2-5; D is possibly TRBD1 (6 bases). This CDR3 region has 13 residues. Germline CDR1 SGHRS, CDR2 YFSETQ. V was pared by 3 bases and J by 0 bases, with 6 bases between. CDR3 in DNA: TGCGCCAGCAGCTACAGGGACCAAGAGACCCAGTACTTC. Encoded protein: CASSYRDQETQYF.

This clonotype was detected only a few times. The CDR3 here is CASSFRTPDGYTF. The CDR3, as DNA: TGTGCCAGCAGTTTTAGGACCCCCGATGGCTACACCTTC. The gene calls are TRBV12-3 or TRBV12-4 and TRBJ1-2; no definite D call. Deletions cut 3 bases from V and 6 bases from J, with 11 bases between. The CDR3 totals 13 residues.

This clonotype was recorded a few times. The CDR3 coding sequence is TGTGCCAGCAACTTACGGACAGGGGACGATGAAAAACTGTTTTTT. Translating gives CASNLRTGDDEKLFF. The chain recombines TRBV6-2 or TRBV6-3 with TRBJ1-4, with 9 nucleotides matching TRBD1. The J segment lost 6 bases and the V segment lost 7 bases, leaving 9 bases of the junction unmatched. Germline CDR1 is MNHEY and CDR2 is SVGEGT. CDR3 size: 15 residues.

V usage is TRBV3-1 and J usage is TRBJ2-1; a possible D gene is TRBD1 (6 bases). CDR3 length: 16 amino acids. V shed 1 base and J shed 8 bases, with 18 bases lying between them. Looked up from germline, CDR1 is LGHDT and CDR2 is YNNKEL (reference sequence). The CDR3 is CASSQGVGRGSDEQFF. The CDR3 DNA follows: TGTGCCAGCAGCCAAGGAGTAGGAAGGGGGAGCGATGAGCAGTTCTTC.

This clonotype appeared a few times. The chain joins TRBV30 to TRBJ1-4; D is ambiguous. V gave up 1 base and J gave up 5 bases, with 11 bases separating them. From germline, CDR1 is GTSNPN and CDR2 SVGIG (reference sequence). The CDR3 spans 14 residues. The chain's CDR3 is CAWSAGGINEKLFF. As DNA, the CDR3 is TGTGCCTGGAGTGCGGGCGGAATAAATGAAAAACTGTTTTTT.

This clonotype appeared a few times. The rearrangement joins TRBV6-2 or TRBV6-3 to TRBJ2-3; TRBD1 might be the D (6 bases). V was shortened by 6 bases and J by 5 bases, with 15 bases between the two germline ends. The CDR3 length is 14 residues. Germline CDR1 is MNHEY and CDR2 is SVGEGT. CDR3 residues: CASSPIIGGDTQYF. For the CDR3, the DNA is TGTGCCAGCAGCCCGATCATAGGGGGAGATACGCAGTATTTT.

This clonotype was counted only a few times. This rearrangement joins TRBV7-3 to TRBJ2-1, with a weak D call TRBD1 (5 bases). Per germline, CDR1 SGHTA and CDR2 FQGTGA. Trimming cost V 1 base and J 6 bases, with 13 bases left between them. The CDR3 extends over 15 amino acids. This CDR3 reads CASSLIDSLTNEQFF. DNA for the CDR3: TGTGCCAGCAGCTTAATTGACAGTTTGACCAATGAGCAGTTCTTC. The full variable domain, its missing parts supplied by reference TRBV7-3 and TRBJ2-1, is GAGVSQTPSNKVTEKGKYVELRCDPISGHTALYWYRQSLGQGPEFLIYFQGTGAADDSGLPNDRFFAVRPEGSVSTLKIQRTERGDSAVYLCASSLIDSLTNEQFFGPGTRLTVL.